This TCR beta chain was sequenced for a study of T cells after yellow fever vaccination. Whole-study findings and limits: At approximately 96% for CD4 and approximately 89% for CD8, most primary-vaccination clones showed up again after the booster.

TCRdb reprocessed the 5' RACE reads via MiXCR and lists one record per CDR3 protein. The sample yields about 400,000 distinct CDR3 sequences, roughly 6.1% seen once. V lost 0 bases to trimming and J lost 0 bases, with 12 bases between them. In germline, CDR1 is SGHTA, CDR2 FQGNSA. CDR3 length: 16 amino acids. This clonotype was picked up many times. Its antigen is undetermined. Material: PBMCs, obtained 5 days after the yellow fever booster vaccination. This receptor was obtained from a man aged 25-45 years who received the YFV17D yellow fever vaccine. This chain connects TRBV7-2 to TRBJ2-7; either TRBD1 or TRBD2 may fit D (5 bases each). The CDR3 sequence: CASSLAWDPTSYEQYF. The CDR3 coding sequence is TGTGCCAGCAGCTTAGCGTGGGACCCAACCTCCTACGAGCAGTACTTC.